This TCR beta chain emerged from a study of blood T cell repertoires in COVID-19. This CDR3 spans 18 amino acids. In germline, CDR1 is SGHTA, CDR2 FQGNSA. V lost 5 bases to trimming and J lost 0 bases; unmatched junction nucleotides: 7. Authors' processing steps: The assay estimated nucleated cells by amplifying reference gene primers. The repertoire was sequenced with immunoSEQ multiplex PCR; TCRdb's copy has only in-frame clones and lacks some. V, J and clone size reflect that table, while D and trimming were determined from the DNA. The data hold about 87,000 clones, with roughly 80% observed a single time.

This TCR came from an elderly woman with active or convalescent COVID-19. Sequenced material: peripheral blood. The J gene is TRBJ2-2, the V gene TRBV7-2; 12 bases agree with TRBD2. The DNA for the CDR3 is TGTGCCAGCAGCGGGGTACTAGCGGGGGGTTCGAACACCGGGGAGCTGTTTTTT. Its translation is CASSGVLAGGSNTGELFF.